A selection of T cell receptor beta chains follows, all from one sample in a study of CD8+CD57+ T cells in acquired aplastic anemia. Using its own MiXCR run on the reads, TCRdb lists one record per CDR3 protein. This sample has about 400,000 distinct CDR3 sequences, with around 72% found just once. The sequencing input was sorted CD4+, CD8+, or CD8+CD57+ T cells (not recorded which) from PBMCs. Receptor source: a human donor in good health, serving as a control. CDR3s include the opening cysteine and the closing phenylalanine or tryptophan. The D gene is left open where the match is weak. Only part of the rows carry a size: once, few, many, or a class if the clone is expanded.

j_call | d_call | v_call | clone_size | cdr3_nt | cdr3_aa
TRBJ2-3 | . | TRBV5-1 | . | TGTGCCAGCAGCTTGGAGCGAGTGGGCGCGCAGTATTTT | CASSLERVGAQYF
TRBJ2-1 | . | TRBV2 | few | TGTGCCAGCAGCCTGGGCAGGGGGGATGAGCAGTTCTTC | CASSLGRGDEQFF
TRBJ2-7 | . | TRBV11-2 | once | TGTGCCAGCAGCCAAAAGGCCCACGAGCAGTACTTC | CASSQKAHEQYF
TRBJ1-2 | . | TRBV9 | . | TGCGCCAGCAGCCCAGCCACCGGGGCGGGGGAAGGTGGCTACACCTTC | CASSPATGAGEGGYTF
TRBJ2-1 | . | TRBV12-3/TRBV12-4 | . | TGTGCCACCAGGCCGTCGCGGAACAATGAGCAGTTCTTC | CATRPSRNNEQFF
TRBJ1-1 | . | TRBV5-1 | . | TGCGCCAGCAGCTTCTTACCGGAGGGGACCACTGAAGCTTTCTTT | CASSFLPEGTTEAFF
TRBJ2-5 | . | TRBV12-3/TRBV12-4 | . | TGTGCCGGCAGCCCCCCCCAAGAGACCCAGTACTTC | CAGSPPQETQYF
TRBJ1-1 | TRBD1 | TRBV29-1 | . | TGCAGCGTTGCCCAGACAGGGAGCACTGAGGCTTACTTT | CSVAQTGSTEAYF
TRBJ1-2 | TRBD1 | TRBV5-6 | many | TGTGCCAGCAGCTTGTTTCCGGGACAGGGGTCCGGCTACACCTTC | CASSLFPGQGSGYTF
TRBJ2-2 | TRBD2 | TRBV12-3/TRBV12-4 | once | TGTGCCAGCAGTTTCGGGGGGTCGGGGATCAACGAGCTGTTTTTT | CASSFGGSGINELFF
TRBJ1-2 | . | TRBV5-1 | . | TGCGCCAGCAGCGTAGAGGGGGTAGGGCGGGGCTACACCTTC | CASSVEGVGRGYTF
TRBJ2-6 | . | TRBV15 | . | TGTGCCACCAGCAGCAGGAGGGCAGGGGCCAACGTCCTGACTTTC | CATSSRRAGANVLTF
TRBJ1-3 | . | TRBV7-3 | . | TGTGCCAGCAGCTACGGACAGCGTTCCTCTAGAAACACCATATATTTT | CASSYGQRSSRNTIYF
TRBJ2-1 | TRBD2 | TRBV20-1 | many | TGCAGTGCTTTGAGCGGGGGGGCCGCGTCCGGTGAGCAGTTCTTC | CSALSGGAASGEQFF
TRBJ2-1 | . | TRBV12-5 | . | TGTGCTAGCAGCTTAGCACAGGGTGCTTGGAATGAGCAGTTCTTC | CASSLAQGAWNEQFF
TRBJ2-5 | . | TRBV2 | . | TGTGCCATGGTGGCCAAACAAGAGACCCAGTACTTC | CAMVAKQETQYF
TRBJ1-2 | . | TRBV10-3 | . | TGTGCCATCAGTGATCGCACGGAAACCGGCTATGGCTACACCTTC | CAISDRTETGYGYTF
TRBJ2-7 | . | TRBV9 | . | TGTGCCAGCAGCGCCGCGACCGATGCCGAGCAGTACTTC | CASSAATDAEQYF
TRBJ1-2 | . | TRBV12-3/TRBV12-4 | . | TGTGCCAGCAGCGTAAACGGTCAGGGGAACTATGGCTACACCTTC | CASSVNGQGNYGYTF
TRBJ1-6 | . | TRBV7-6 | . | TGTGCCAGCAGGTCGGAAGGGGCGAATTCACCCCCCCGCTTT | CASRSEGANSPPRF
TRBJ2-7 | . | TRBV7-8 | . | TGTGCCAGCAGCTTAGCCGGCGGAGGTATCTACGAGCAGTACTTC | CASSLAGGGIYEQYF
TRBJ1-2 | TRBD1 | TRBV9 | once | TGTGCCAGCAGCGAGTCCCGACAGGGAAGCACTAAAGGCTACACCTTC | CASSESRQGSTKGYTF
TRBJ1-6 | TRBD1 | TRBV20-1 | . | TGCAGTGCTACCCAGGGGGGTAATTCCTCCCTCCACTTT | CSATQGGNSSLHF
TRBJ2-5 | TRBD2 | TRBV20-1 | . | TGCAGTGCTATCAAAGCGGGGGGGAAGGAGACCCAGTACTTC | CSAIKAGGKETQYF
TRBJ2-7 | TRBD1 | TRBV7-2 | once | TGTGCCAGCAGCTTTCCAGGGGGTAACGAGCAGTACTTC | CASSFPGGNEQYF
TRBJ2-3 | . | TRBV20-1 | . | TGCAGTGCACGTCTACCGGGCAGGGAAGCGCAGTATTTT | CSARLPGREAQYF